This record covers a single T cell receptor beta chain. The antigen remains unidentified. TCRdb called the 5' RACE reads again in MiXCR, with one record for every CDR3 protein. In the table there are nearly 900,000 distinct CDR3 sequences, about 12% of which are singletons. This sample was taken from a study of identical twins. Regarding the study as a whole: Invariant MAIT and iNKT cells are populations that could partly confound zero-insertion analyses. Fewer insertions marked abundant cord blood beta clonotypes; young adult naive trended weakly, memory not at all.

There are 19 residues in the CDR3. J gave up 0 bases and V 3 bases, and 7 bases lay outside the gene matches. CDR1 is MDHEN and CDR2 is SYDVKM in the germline V gene. This sample also belongs to another study, concerning yellow fever vaccine responses in identical twins.

The source is a woman between 18 and 29 years old in good health. Material: PBMCs. V is TRBV28 and J is TRBJ2-1, with 14 nucleotides matching TRBD2. CDR3 region: CASSLSGLAGGSSYNEQFF. The CDR3 bases are TGTGCCAGCAGTTTGTCCGGACTAGCGGGAGGCAGCTCCTACAATGAGCAGTTCTTC.